Following are 21 T cell receptor beta chains from one sample sequenced in a study of cytomegalovirus exposure and HLA in healthy donors. The PCR was carried out with 60 Vbeta primers and 13 Jbeta primers. Repertoires were generated with immunoSEQ multiplex PCR, while TCRdb's copy carries only in-frame clones and drops some. The top ten hold roughly 9% of the sample, which has some 78,000 clones, roughly 72% seen once. The sequenced sample consisted of PBMCs. The receptor source for this set is a man aged 35-49 years in good health and CMV-seropositive.

V gene TRBV30 combines with J gene TRBJ1-2; 10 bases match TRBD1. Germline V lookup: CDR1 GTSNPN, CDR2 SVGIG (reference sequence). This CDR3 is built from 13 residues. V gave up 5 bases and J gave up 1 base; unmatched junction bases: 1. CDR3 residues: CAWGTGVNYGYTF. The CDR3 DNA follows: TGTGCCTGGGGGACAGGGGTTAACTATGGCTACACCTTC.

The chain employs TRBV6-5 and TRBJ1-2; D is uncertain. Germline CDR1 and CDR2: MNHEY and SVGAGI. This CDR3 is 13 amino acids long. V lost 6 bases, J lost 2 bases, and 10 bases lay in between. CDR3 sequence (DNA): TGTGCCAGCAGGCCGGGAATGAACTATGGCTACACCTTC. Its translation: CASRPGMNYGYTF.

The chain is built from TRBV4-3 and TRBJ2-7; 8 nucleotides align to TRBD2. This CDR3 has 17 residues. Per the germline V gene, CDR1 is LGHNA and CDR2 is YSLEER. The trim removed 0 bases at V and 2 bases at J, leaving 9 bases unmatched. CDR3 amino acids: CASSQDSGGGFTYEQYF. CDR3 sequence (DNA): TGCGCCAGCAGCCAAGATTCAGGCGGGGGGTTTACCTACGAGCAGTACTTC.

The genes are TRBV30 and TRBJ2-7, with TRBD1 matching 7 bases. With 7 bases clipped from V and 0 bases from J, the junction kept 3 bases outside the gene matches. CDR1 and CDR2 from the germline V gene are GTSNPN and SVGIG (reference sequence). The length of the CDR3 is 12 residues. CDR3 loop: CASRDSSYEQYF. The CDR3 DNA is TGTGCCTCCCGGGACAGCTCCTACGAGCAGTACTTC.

The gene calls are TRBV11-1 and TRBJ2-1, with 8 bases lining up with TRBD2. V dropped 0 bases and J dropped 0; count of bases not matched to a gene: 7. There are 18 residues in the CDR3. Looked up from germline, CDR1 is SGHAT and CDR2 is FQDESV (reference sequence). The CDR3 region is CASSLAPSGSSSYNEQFF. The DNA for the CDR3 is TGTGCCAGCAGCTTAGCTCCTAGCGGGTCCTCCTCCTACAATGAGCAGTTCTTC. Together with reference TRBV11-1 and TRBJ2-1, the CDR3 gives the full variable domain: EAEVAQSPRYKITEKSQAVAFWCDPISGHATLYWYRQILGQGPELLVQFQDESVVDDSQLPKDRFSAERLKGVDSTLKIQPAELGDSAMYLCASSLAPSGSSSYNEQFFGPGTRLTVL.

The gene calls are TRBV5-6 and TRBJ1-2; D is ambiguous. CDR3 length: 14 residues. The V gene lost 1 base and the J gene lost 1 base, with 8 bases spanning the gap. Germline loops: CDR1 SGHDT, CDR2 YYEEEE. The CDR3 DNA is TGTGCCAGCAGCTTGTTAGAAGTTAACTATGGCTACACCTTC. This sequence encodes CASSLLEVNYGYTF. The full variable domain, in which reference TRBV5-6 and TRBJ1-2 provide the parts outside the CDR3, is DAGVTQSPTHLIKTRGQQVTLRCSPKSGHDTVSWYQQALGQGPQFIFQYYEEEERQRGNFPDRFSGHQFPNYSSELNVNALLLGDSALYLCASSLLEVNYGYTFGSGTRLTVV.

The chain couples TRBV5-5 to TRBJ1-5, with 9 bases aligning to TRBD1. V gave up 5 bases and J gave up 0 bases; unmatched junction bases: 3. Germline V gives CDR1 SGHKS, CDR2 YYEKEE (reference sequence). The CDR3 is 15 amino acids. The CDR3 here is CASSRTGDSNQPQHF. The CDR3 DNA sequence: TGTGCCAGCAGTCGGACAGGGGATAGCAATCAGCCCCAGCATTTT.

The chain couples TRBV19 to TRBJ1-5; 7 bases agree with TRBD1. The CDR3 loop spans 15 amino acids. Germline loops: CDR1 LNHDA, CDR2 SQIVND (reference sequence). V dropped 5 bases and J dropped 7; count of bases not matched to a gene: 11. CDR3 residues: CASSARGPSEQPQHF. The CDR3 DNA sequence: TGTGCCAGTAGTGCAAGGGGGCCTTCGGAACAGCCCCAGCATTTT. Drawing the rest from reference TRBV19 and TRBJ1-5, the complete variable domain is DGGITQSPKYLFRKEGQNVTLSCEQNLNHDAMYWYRQDPGQGLRLIYYSQIVNDFQKGDIAEGYSVSREKKESFPLTVTSAQKNPTAFYLCASSARGPSEQPQHFGDGTRLSIL.

The rearrangement joins TRBV19 to TRBJ2-1; 9 bases line up with TRBD1. The trim removed 6 bases at V and 4 bases at J, leaving 7 bases unmatched. Per the germline V gene, CDR1 is LNHDA and CDR2 is SQIVND (reference sequence). The CDR3 has 15 amino acids. CDR3 protein: CASRSGTGFYNEQFF. CDR3 bases: TGTGCCAGTAGGTCCGGGACAGGGTTTTACAATGAGCAGTTCTTC.

The sample holds one count of this clone. The chain is built from TRBV7-9 and TRBJ1-1; TRBD1 might be the D (6 bases). Germline-derived CDR1 and CDR2 are SEHNR and FQNEAQ (reference sequence). CDR3 length: 13 residues. The V gene lost 8 bases and the J gene lost 1 base, with 11 bases spanning the gap. CDR3 coding DNA: TGTGCCAGCGAAGGACAGACGAACACTGAAGCTTTCTTT. This sequence encodes CASEGQTNTEAFF.

V is TRBV11-2 and J is TRBJ2-1, with a possible D match to TRBD2 (5 bases). From germline, CDR1 is SGHAT and CDR2 FQNNGV. The CDR3 is made up of 14 amino acids. Trimming took off 1 base at V and 8 bases at J, with 12 bases between the two ends. As DNA, the CDR3 is TGTGCCAGCAGCTTAGGGACCACCGGGGATGAGCAGTTCTTC. It encodes CASSLGTTGDEQFF.

The chain uses TRBV2 and TRBJ1-4, with 9 nucleotides matching TRBD1. The trim removed 7 bases at V and 7 bases at J, leaving 4 bases unmatched. The CDR3 sequence is 13 residues long. CDR1 is SNHLY, CDR2 FYNNEI, per germline. This CDR3 reads CASIPGQGEKLFF. In DNA form, the CDR3 reads TGTGCCAGCATACCGGGACAGGGTGAAAAACTGTTTTTT.

This chain connects TRBV30 to TRBJ2-7, with TRBD1 identical over 7 bases. Looked up from germline, CDR1 is GTSNPN and CDR2 is SVGIG (reference sequence). V lost 0 bases and J lost 9; bases outside the gene matches: 8. The CDR3 totals 13 residues. CDR3 protein: CAWSVGRGSVQYF. The CDR3 DNA reads as TGTGCCTGGAGTGTAGGCAGGGGGAGTGTGCAGTACTTC. Supplemented by reference TRBV30 and TRBJ2-7, the full variable domain reads SQTIHQWPATLVQPVGSPLSLECTVEGTSNPNLYWYRQAAGRGLQLLFYSVGIGQISSEVPQNLSASRPQDRQFILSSKKLLLSDSGFYLCAWSVGRGSVQYFGPGTRLTVT.

This clone has a handful of counts. The chain carries TRBV28 and TRBJ2-7, with a possible D match to TRBD1 (6 bases). The germline gives CDR1 MDHEN, CDR2 SYDVKM. With 2 bases removed from V and 2 bases from J, the gap between germline ends came to 19 bases. This CDR3 has 17 residues. CDR3 region: CASSLNLFSTGAYEQYF. The DNA for the CDR3 is TGTGCCAGCAGTTTAAACCTTTTCTCGACAGGCGCCTACGAGCAGTACTTC.

The J gene is TRBJ2-1, the V gene TRBV29-1; TRBD2 matches 10 bases. The CDR3 runs 14 residues. Germline values: CDR1 SQVTM, CDR2 ANQGSEA. J lost 6 bases, V lost 6 bases, and 8 bases had no gene match. The CDR3 region has the DNA TGCAGCGTGGCCCTAGCGGGAGTACCCAATGAGCAGTTCTTC. Its protein is CSVALAGVPNEQFF.

The gene calls are TRBV4-1 and TRBJ1-2; D is unresolved. The CDR3 contains 15 residues. V was clipped by 1 base and J by 6 bases, with 15 bases between them. Germline loops: CDR1 MGHRA, CDR2 YSYEKL. CDR3 amino acids: CASSQGDVVSDGYTF. CDR3 coding DNA: TGCGCCAGCAGCCAAGGGGATGTGGTTAGCGATGGCTACACCTTC.

The V gene is TRBV2, the J gene TRBJ1-1; 9 bases align to TRBD1. The CDR3 is made up of 12 amino acids. After removal of 7 bases from V and 10 bases from J, the junction contained 7 bases not matched to a gene. Germline V gene lookup returns CDR1 SNHLY and CDR2 FYNNEI. CDR3 in amino acids: CASTIGQGRAFF. As DNA, the CDR3 is TGTGCCAGCACCATCGGACAGGGGAGAGCTTTCTTT.

This chain joins TRBV13 and TRBJ1-2; possibly TRBD1 for D (5 bases). The CDR3 has 15 amino acids. The germline V gene has CDR1 PRHDT and CDR2 FYEKMQ (reference sequence). V lost 5 bases and J 0 bases, leaving 13 bases between the germline ends. Here the CDR3 DNA reads TGTGCCAGCAGCAACCGACAGCTAGCTAACTATGGCTACACCTTC. Residues: CASSNRQLANYGYTF.

The chain links TRBV18 to TRBJ1-1; 9 bases align to TRBD1. The junction had 4 bases not matched to a gene; V was cut back by 7 bases and J by 7 bases. This CDR3 comprises 12 residues. Germline-derived CDR1 and CDR2 are KGHSH and LQKENI. CDR3 in amino acids: CASLPTGGEAFF. The CDR3 DNA reads as TGTGCCAGCTTGCCGACAGGGGGTGAAGCTTTCTTT. Drawing the rest from reference TRBV18 and TRBJ1-1, the complete variable domain is NAGVMQNPRHLVRRRGQEARLRCSPMKGHSHVYWYRQLPEEGLKFMVYLQKENIIDESGMPKERFSAEFPKEGPSILRIQQVVRGDSAAYFCASLPTGGEAFFGQGTRLTVV.

The rearrangement uses TRBV28 and TRBJ1-2; no definite D call. The CDR3 loop spans 14 amino acids. Germline-derived CDR1 and CDR2 are MDHEN and SYDVKM. V was shortened by 1 base and J by 4 bases, with 10 bases between the two germline ends. As DNA, the CDR3 is TGTGCCAGCAGTTTATCCGGAGATACCTATGGCTACACCTTC. Its translation: CASSLSGDTYGYTF.

The chain employs TRBV5-6 and TRBJ1-3, with a weak D call TRBD1 (5 bases). This CDR3 is 15 amino acids long. V lost 0 bases, J lost 1 base, and 8 bases lay in between. Germline CDR1 SGHDT, CDR2 YYEEEE. This CDR3 reads CASSLGTGSGNTIYF. CDR3 DNA: TGTGCCAGCAGCTTGGGCACAGGATCTGGAAACACCATATATTTT. The full variable domain, in which reference TRBV5-6 and TRBJ1-3 provide the parts outside the CDR3, is DAGVTQSPTHLIKTRGQQVTLRCSPKSGHDTVSWYQQALGQGPQFIFQYYEEEERQRGNFPDRFSGHQFPNYSSELNVNALLLGDSALYLCASSLGTGSGNTIYFGEGSWLTVV.